The rows below give T cell receptor beta chains drawn from one sample of a study of blood T cell repertoires in COVID-19. This table comes from immunoSEQ multiplex PCR, and its TCRdb copy is limited to in-frame clones, with some not included. Among around 30,000 clones listed, more than 80% were seen once. The sequenced sample consisted of peripheral blood. The receptors derive from a male donor with active COVID-19. Each CDR3 is given with its conserved first and last residue. The D gene is left open where the match is weak. Only part of the rows carry a size: once, few, many, or a class if the clone is expanded.

v_call: TRBV15; clone_size: NA; j_call: TRBJ2-3; cdr3_length: 16; d_call: TRBD1; cdr3_aa: CATSGGQGVRTDTQYF; cdr3_nt: TGTGCCACCAGCGGGGGACAGGGAGTGCGCACAGATACGCAGTATTTT
v_call: TRBV7-2; clone_size: NA; j_call: TRBJ2-1; cdr3_length: 15; d_call: TRBD2; cdr3_aa: CASSFEGTIFDEQFF; cdr3_nt: TGTGCCAGCAGCTTTGAAGGGACTATTTTCGATGAGCAGTTCTTC
v_call: TRBV5-8; clone_size: NA; j_call: TRBJ1-4; cdr3_length: 16; d_call: NA; cdr3_aa: CASSWRASSTNEKLFF; cdr3_nt: TGTGCCAGCAGCTGGAGAGCGTCGTCAACTAATGAAAAACTGTTTTTT
v_call: TRBV4-1; clone_size: NA; j_call: TRBJ2-1; cdr3_length: 16; d_call: NA; cdr3_aa: CASSHARPASYNEQFF; cdr3_nt: TGCGCCAGCAGCCATGCCCGGCCAGCGTCCTACAATGAGCAGTTCTTC
v_call: TRBV5-4; clone_size: NA; j_call: TRBJ2-3; cdr3_length: 17; d_call: TRBD2; cdr3_aa: CASSLSGGASGGDTQYF; cdr3_nt: TGTGCCAGCAGCCTCTCCGGGGGGGCTAGCGGGGGAGATACGCAGTATTTT
v_call: TRBV7-3; clone_size: few; j_call: TRBJ1-2; cdr3_length: 15; d_call: TRBD1; cdr3_aa: CASSPRQGANYGYTF; cdr3_nt: TGTGCCAGCAGCCCTCGACAGGGCGCAAACTATGGCTACACCTTC
v_call: TRBV27; clone_size: few; j_call: TRBJ1-5; cdr3_length: 15; d_call: NA; cdr3_aa: CASSFYAAADQPQHF; cdr3_nt: TGTGCCAGCAGTTTTTACGCCGCGGCCGATCAGCCCCAGCATTTT
v_call: TRBV18; clone_size: NA; j_call: TRBJ2-7; cdr3_length: 15; d_call: TRBD2; cdr3_aa: CASSGGLAASYEQYF; cdr3_nt: TGTGCCAGCTCAGGGGGACTAGCGGCCTCCTACGAGCAGTACTTC
v_call: TRBV7-3; clone_size: NA; j_call: TRBJ2-6; cdr3_length: 17; d_call: TRBD1; cdr3_aa: CASSITGGGSGANVLTF; cdr3_nt: TGTGCCAGCAGCATAACAGGGGGCGGGTCTGGGGCCAACGTCCTGACTTTC
v_call: TRBV9; clone_size: NA; j_call: TRBJ1-4; cdr3_length: 13; d_call: NA; cdr3_aa: CASSVDRDEKLFF; cdr3_nt: TGTGCCAGCAGCGTAGACAGGGATGAAAAACTGTTTTTT
v_call: TRBV7-2; clone_size: NA; j_call: TRBJ1-2; cdr3_length: 13; d_call: NA; cdr3_aa: CASRITGNYGYTF; cdr3_nt: TGTGCCAGCAGGATTACGGGGAACTATGGCTACACCTTC
v_call: TRBV19; clone_size: NA; j_call: TRBJ1-3; cdr3_length: 15; d_call: NA; cdr3_aa: CASSIDQRSGNTIYF; cdr3_nt: TGTGCCAGTAGTATAGATCAGCGATCTGGAAACACCATATATTTT
v_call: TRBV9; clone_size: NA; j_call: TRBJ2-2; cdr3_length: 17; d_call: TRBD2; cdr3_aa: CASSVLSGGASTGELFF; cdr3_nt: TGTGCCAGCAGCGTATTGAGCGGGGGGGCCAGCACCGGGGAGCTGTTTTTT
v_call: TRBV18; clone_size: NA; j_call: TRBJ1-2; cdr3_length: 14; d_call: NA; cdr3_aa: CASSPSQINYGYTF; cdr3_nt: TGTGCCAGCTCACCCTCCCAGATAAACTATGGCTACACCTTC
v_call: TRBV6-2/TRBV6-3; clone_size: once; j_call: TRBJ1-1; cdr3_length: 15; d_call: NA; cdr3_aa: CASSYSIPGQAEAFF; cdr3_nt: TGTGCCAGCAGTTACTCGATTCCAGGTCAGGCTGAAGCTTTCTTT
v_call: TRBV11-2; clone_size: once; j_call: TRBJ2-1; cdr3_length: 17; d_call: TRBD2; cdr3_aa: CASSSYLGSGGANEQFF; cdr3_nt: TGTGCCAGCAGCTCCTACCTAGGGAGCGGGGGGGCCAATGAGCAGTTCTTC
v_call: TRBV9; clone_size: NA; j_call: TRBJ2-3; cdr3_length: 16; d_call: TRBD2; cdr3_aa: CASSPGLAGPGDTQYF; cdr3_nt: TGTGCCAGCAGCCCTGGGCTAGCGGGCCCGGGAGATACGCAGTATTTT
v_call: TRBV9; clone_size: NA; j_call: TRBJ2-3; cdr3_length: 15; d_call: NA; cdr3_aa: CASSVSGVDTDTQYF; cdr3_nt: TGTGCCAGCAGCGTATCAGGGGTAGATACAGATACGCAGTATTTT
v_call: TRBV6-2/TRBV6-3; clone_size: NA; j_call: TRBJ2-7; cdr3_length: 14; d_call: TRBD1; cdr3_aa: CASSSSGTGYEQYF; cdr3_nt: TGTGCCAGCAGTTCCTCCGGGACAGGGTACGAGCAGTACTTC
v_call: TRBV7-9; clone_size: NA; j_call: TRBJ1-1; cdr3_length: 13; d_call: NA; cdr3_aa: CASRVTGNTEAFF; cdr3_nt: TGTGCCAGCAGGGTGACAGGGAACACTGAAGCTTTCTTT
v_call: TRBV9; clone_size: NA; j_call: TRBJ2-2; cdr3_length: 16; d_call: TRBD1; cdr3_aa: CASSVTGGRNTGELFF; cdr3_nt: TGTGCCAGCAGCGTAACAGGGGGGCGGAACACCGGGGAGCTGTTTTTT
v_call: TRBV12-5; clone_size: NA; j_call: TRBJ2-3; cdr3_length: 17; d_call: TRBD2; cdr3_aa: CASGWGRLAGGIDTQYF; cdr3_nt: TGTGCTAGTGGTTGGGGCCGGTTAGCGGGGGGGATAGATACGCAGTATTTT
v_call: TRBV7-2; clone_size: NA; j_call: TRBJ2-3; cdr3_length: 17; d_call: NA; cdr3_aa: CASSLASLGRGTDTQYF; cdr3_nt: TGTGCCAGCAGCTTAGCGAGTCTAGGCCGGGGTACAGATACGCAGTATTTT
v_call: TRBV5-6; clone_size: NA; j_call: TRBJ1-2; cdr3_length: 16; d_call: NA; cdr3_aa: CASTFPPDRPNYGYTF; cdr3_nt: TGTGCCAGCACTTTCCCCCCGGACAGACCTAACTATGGCTACACCTTC
v_call: TRBV19; clone_size: NA; j_call: TRBJ1-1; cdr3_length: 16; d_call: NA; cdr3_aa: CASSIEDRSMNTEAFF; cdr3_nt: TGTGCCAGTAGTATAGAAGACAGGTCCATGAACACTGAAGCTTTCTTT
v_call: TRBV4-1; clone_size: few; j_call: TRBJ2-2; cdr3_length: 17; d_call: NA; cdr3_aa: CASSQVLIRPNTGELFF; cdr3_nt: TGCGCCAGCAGCCAAGTACTCATACGTCCGAACACCGGGGAGCTGTTTTTT
v_call: TRBV4-2; clone_size: NA; j_call: TRBJ1-3; cdr3_length: 17; d_call: TRBD1; cdr3_aa: CASSQDPDRARGNTIYF; cdr3_nt: TGTGCCAGCAGCCAAGATCCGGACAGGGCCCGGGGAAACACCATATATTTT
v_call: TRBV9; clone_size: NA; j_call: TRBJ1-2; cdr3_length: 17; d_call: TRBD1; cdr3_aa: CASSPGQGAGKWYGYTF; cdr3_nt: TGTGCCAGCAGCCCAGGACAGGGTGCGGGTAAATGGTATGGCTACACCTTC
v_call: TRBV5-3; clone_size: NA; j_call: TRBJ2-7; cdr3_length: 15; d_call: TRBD1; cdr3_aa: CARNFNQGASYEQYF; cdr3_nt: TGTGCCAGAAACTTTAATCAGGGGGCGAGCTACGAGCAGTACTTC
v_call: TRBV6-5; clone_size: NA; j_call: TRBJ2-2; cdr3_length: 15; d_call: NA; cdr3_aa: CASKQDTANTGELFF; cdr3_nt: TGTGCCAGCAAACAGGACACGGCGAACACCGGGGAGCTGTTTTTT
v_call: TRBV2; clone_size: NA; j_call: TRBJ1-4; cdr3_length: 13; d_call: NA; cdr3_aa: CASINREKEKLFF; cdr3_nt: TGTGCCAGCATCAACAGGGAGAAGGAAAAACTGTTTTTT
v_call: TRBV9; clone_size: NA; j_call: TRBJ1-2; cdr3_length: 13; d_call: TRBD1; cdr3_aa: CASSFTGDGGYTF; cdr3_nt: TGTGCCAGCAGCTTTACAGGGGATGGTGGCTACACCTTC
v_call: TRBV19; clone_size: NA; j_call: TRBJ2-4; cdr3_length: 17; d_call: NA; cdr3_aa: CASSIPPGQLAKNIQYF; cdr3_nt: TGTGCCAGTAGTATTCCTCCGGGTCAACTAGCCAAAAACATTCAGTACTTC
v_call: TRBV18; clone_size: NA; j_call: TRBJ2-6; cdr3_length: 16; d_call: NA; cdr3_aa: CASSPPGGLGANVLTF; cdr3_nt: TGTGCCAGCTCACCACCGGGGGGTTTGGGGGCCAACGTCCTGACTTTC
v_call: TRBV6-4; clone_size: NA; j_call: TRBJ2-3; cdr3_length: 13; d_call: NA; cdr3_aa: CASSASSTDTQYF; cdr3_nt: TGTGCCAGCAGTGCCAGTAGCACAGATACGCAGTATTTT
v_call: TRBV11-3; clone_size: NA; j_call: TRBJ2-2; cdr3_length: 15; d_call: TRBD2; cdr3_aa: CASTPSRGGTGELFF; cdr3_nt: TGTGCCAGCACCCCGTCCCGGGGGGGGACCGGGGAGCTGTTTTTT
v_call: TRBV5-4; clone_size: NA; j_call: TRBJ2-7; cdr3_length: 14; d_call: TRBD2; cdr3_aa: CASSGGGGIYEQYF; cdr3_nt: TGTGCCAGCAGCGGTGGGGGGGGGATCTACGAGCAGTACTTC
v_call: TRBV15; clone_size: NA; j_call: TRBJ1-4; cdr3_length: 14; d_call: TRBD1; cdr3_aa: CATSRDAGGEKLFF; cdr3_nt: TGTGCCACCAGCAGAGATGCAGGGGGTGAAAAACTGTTTTTT
v_call: TRBV7-2; clone_size: NA; j_call: TRBJ2-5; cdr3_length: 16; d_call: NA; cdr3_aa: CASSSEGRTLKETQYF; cdr3_nt: TGTGCCAGCAGCTCCGAGGGGAGGACATTGAAAGAGACCCAGTACTTC
v_call: TRBV7-9; clone_size: few; j_call: TRBJ2-2; cdr3_length: 16; d_call: NA; cdr3_aa: CASSHRQTENTGELFF; cdr3_nt: TGTGCCAGCAGCCACCGACAGACAGAGAACACCGGGGAGCTGTTTTTT
v_call: TRBV6-5; clone_size: NA; j_call: TRBJ2-5; cdr3_length: 13; d_call: NA; cdr3_aa: CASNWSLRETQYF; cdr3_nt: TGTGCCAGCAACTGGTCCTTGAGAGAGACCCAGTACTTC
v_call: TRBV9; clone_size: once; j_call: TRBJ1-2; cdr3_length: 13; d_call: TRBD1; cdr3_aa: CASSVAGGGGYTF; cdr3_nt: TGTGCCAGCAGCGTAGCAGGGGGAGGAGGCTACACCTTC
v_call: TRBV3-1/TRBV3-2; clone_size: NA; j_call: TRBJ1-1; cdr3_length: 15; d_call: NA; cdr3_aa: CASSQERQRNTEAFF; cdr3_nt: TGTGCCAGCAGCCAAGAGAGACAGCGGAACACTGAAGCTTTCTTT
v_call: TRBV6-6; clone_size: NA; j_call: TRBJ1-2; cdr3_length: 14; d_call: NA; cdr3_aa: CASSLGAPDYGYTF; cdr3_nt: TGTGCCAGCAGCTTGGGGGCGCCGGACTATGGCTACACCTTC
v_call: TRBV7-9; clone_size: NA; j_call: TRBJ2-7; cdr3_length: 16; d_call: TRBD2; cdr3_aa: CASSLAELAGPYEQYF; cdr3_nt: TGTGCCAGCAGCTTAGCGGAACTAGCGGGGCCCTACGAGCAGTACTTC